Following are 27 T cell receptor beta chains from one sample sequenced in a study of OX40 agonist ivuxolimab in advanced cancers. Assay used: immunoSEQ multiplex PCR; TCRdb lists only in-frame clones, some missing. The table has 30,000 to 35,000 clones, 81% seen once. The sequenced sample was CD4+ or CD8+ T cells sorted from blood, obtained in a trial of the OX40 agonist ivuxolimab. The receptors were sampled from an adult with an advanced solid tumor such as melanoma, head and neck, liver or kidney cancer.

This chain connects TRBV5-6 to TRBJ2-5; 8 bases line up with TRBD1. Trimming took 4 bases from V and 7 from J; bases not matched to a gene: 9. This CDR3 contains 14 residues. CDR1 and CDR2 from the germline V gene are SGHDT and YYEEEE. CDR3: CASSPRSQGATQYF. The CDR3 DNA sequence: TGTGCCAGCAGCCCAAGGTCGCAGGGGGCGACCCAGTACTTC.

V gene TRBV7-8 combines with J gene TRBJ1-3, with D unresolved. The CDR3 is 16 residues long. Between the trimmed V and J ends, which lost 3 bases and 0 bases, there was a span of 12 bases. Germline CDR1 reads SGHVS; CDR2 reads FQNEAQ. The CDR3 DNA is TGTGCCAGCAGCTTTCTGACACTTAGCTCTGGAAACACCATATATTTT. Its protein product is CASSFLTLSSGNTIYF.

The chain uses TRBV28 and TRBJ2-2; no clear D gene. This CDR3 spans 14 amino acids. The germline V gene encodes CDR1 MDHEN and CDR2 SYDVKM. V was shortened by 2 bases and J by 5 bases, with 9 bases between the two germline ends. CDR3 sequence reads: CASSLPGFTGELFF. CDR3 sequence (DNA): TGTGCCAGCAGTTTACCAGGCTTTACCGGGGAGCTGTTTTTT.

The chain employs TRBV7-9 and TRBJ2-6; D gene unclear. CDR3 size: 16 residues. V dropped 3 bases and J dropped 2 bases, with 11 bases sitting between them. The germline gives CDR1 SEHNR, CDR2 FQNEAQ (reference sequence). The CDR3 DNA is TGTGCCAGCAGCTTGGGTATCCTCCCTGGGGCCAACGTCCTGACTTTC. It is translated as CASSLGILPGANVLTF.

As to this clone: Other DNA variants within this sample encode the same CDR3. The CDR3 protein is CASSYSRSNQPQHF. CDR3 DNA sequence: TGTGCCAGCAGTTACTCTCGGAGCAATCAGCCCCAGCATTTT. The chain has TRBV6-6 and TRBJ1-5; D remains unclear. The CDR3 is 14 residues long. Germline CDR1 and CDR2: MNHNY and SVGAGI (reference sequence). The ends were cut back, 0 bases at V and 1 base at J, with 4 bases in the middle.

In regard to this clone: The sample holds other DNA sequences that translate to the same CDR3. This rearrangement joins TRBV5-1 to TRBJ2-7; 11 positions agree with TRBD2. V gave up 0 bases and J gave up 4 bases; unmatched junction bases: 3. The CDR3 is 15 residues long. Germline V gene sequence: CDR1 SGHRS, CDR2 YFSETQ. CDR3 nucleotides: TGCGCCAGCAGCTTGGCCCTAGCGGGAGGTTACGAGCAGTACTTC. The encoded protein is CASSLALAGGYEQYF.

The CDR3 protein is CASRSGRGGDTQYF. The CDR3 region has the DNA TGTGCCAGCAGGTCGGGCAGGGGAGGTGATACGCAGTATTTT. This sequence joins TRBV2 and TRBJ2-3; perhaps D is TRBD1 or TRBD2 (6 bases each). Trimming removed 6 bases at V and 6 bases at J, with 16 bases between. The CDR3 totals 14 residues. Germline assignment: CDR1 SNHLY and CDR2 FYNNEI.

This clone was detected only a few times. This chain joins TRBV28 and TRBJ1-5, with D possibly being TRBD1 (6 bases). This CDR3 is 15 amino acids long. In germline, CDR1 is MDHEN, CDR2 SYDVKM. V lost 3 bases to trimming and J lost 2 bases, with 11 bases between them. CDR3 in amino acids: CASSLGGPGNQPQHF. In DNA form, the CDR3 reads TGTGCCAGCAGTTTGGGGGGGCCGGGCAATCAGCCCCAGCATTTT.

This chain links TRBV9 with TRBJ2-1, with 14 bases that match TRBD2. Per germline, CDR1 SGDLS and CDR2 YYNGEE. The length of the CDR3 is 17 residues. The V and J ends lost 4 bases and 3 bases, in that order; junction bases with no gene match: 6. The CDR3 DNA reads as TGTGCCAGCAGCCAATGGACTAGCGGGGGGTTCTACAATGAGCAGTTCTTC. Protein sequence: CASSQWTSGGFYNEQFF.

The chain recombines TRBV11-2 with TRBJ2-1, with D tentatively TRBD1 (6 bases). This CDR3 contains 16 residues. Germline V gene data show CDR1 as SGHAT and CDR2 as FQNNGV. V was clipped by 2 bases and J by 9 bases, with 20 bases between them. CDR3 amino acids: CASSLMLTGSGGEQFF. Written as DNA, the CDR3 is TGTGCCAGCAGCTTAATGCTCACAGGGTCAGGTGGTGAGCAGTTCTTC.

The rearrangement joins TRBV5-6 to TRBJ1-1, with D possibly being TRBD1 (5 bases). This CDR3 is 17 amino acids long. Germline values: CDR1 SGHDT, CDR2 YYEEEE. The V gene lost 1 base and the J gene lost 1 base, with 17 bases spanning the gap. The CDR3 DNA follows: TGTGCCAGCAGCTTGTTTGGTTCGGGGCTCTCGAACACTGAAGCTTTCTTT. This translates into CASSLFGSGLSNTEAFF.

The rearrangement uses TRBV7-2 and TRBJ2-5, with 10 bases lining up with TRBD2. Germline V lookup: CDR1 SGHTA, CDR2 FQGNSA. V shed 1 base and J 4 bases; nucleotides not matched to a gene: 6. The CDR3 spans 16 residues. In DNA, the CDR3 is TGTGCCAGCAGCTTAGGTCTAGCGGGGGTTGGAGAGACCCAGTACTTC. Translation: CASSLGLAGVGETQYF.

The chain uses TRBV19 and TRBJ2-2, with TRBD1 as a possible D gene (6 bases). Germline values: CDR1 LNHDA, CDR2 SQIVND (reference sequence). The CDR3 extends over 14 amino acids. V lost 7 bases, J lost 7 bases, and 16 bases lay in between. This CDR3 reads CASTTITGLGELFF. Written as DNA, the CDR3 is TGTGCCAGTACTACAATAACAGGGCTCGGGGAGCTGTTTTTT.

In its sample, this clone was seen a few times. V usage is TRBV6-1 and J usage is TRBJ1-4; no reliable D call. This CDR3 region has 14 residues. Between the trimmed V and J ends, which lost 3 bases and 6 bases, there was a span of 11 bases. Looked up from germline, CDR1 is MNHNS and CDR2 is SASEGT. The CDR3 loop is CASSDRGTDEKLFF. CDR3 nucleotides: TGTGCCAGCAGTGACCGTGGAACCGATGAAAAACTGTTTTTT.

V is TRBV18 and J is TRBJ2-5; unclear D gene. Germline CDR1 reads KGHSH; CDR2 reads LQKENI. V lost 3 bases and J lost 3, with 2 bases in between. This CDR3 spans 11 amino acids. In DNA, the CDR3 is TGTGCCAGCTCACCGGAAGAGACCCAGTACTTC. It encodes CASSPEETQYF.

V and J are TRBV5-4 and TRBJ2-7; 8 bases align to TRBD1. This CDR3 contains 16 residues. The J segment lost 4 bases and the V segment lost 2 bases, leaving 11 bases of the junction unmatched. The germline gives CDR1 SGHNT, CDR2 YYREEE (reference sequence). CDR3 in amino acids: CASSLVAGQGFYEQYF. The CDR3 DNA reads as TGTGCCAGCAGCTTAGTCGCAGGACAGGGATTTTACGAGCAGTACTTC.

The J gene is TRBJ1-4, the V gene TRBV4-1; 9 bases line up with TRBD1. V lost 1 base and J lost 8; bases outside the gene matches: 2. This CDR3 is built from 14 residues. CDR1 MGHRA and CDR2 YSYEKL come from the germline V gene. The CDR3 here is CASSQVGQGEKLFF. Here the CDR3 DNA reads TGCGCCAGCAGCCAAGTTGGACAGGGGGAAAAACTGTTTTTT.

The chain has TRBV28 and TRBJ1-4; 7 bases are a match to TRBD1. After removal of 7 bases from V and 8 bases from J, the junction contained 4 bases not matched to a gene. This CDR3 contains 12 residues. The germline gives CDR1 MDHEN, CDR2 SYDVKM. The CDR3 loop reads CASTRGIEKLFF. For the CDR3, the DNA is TGTGCCAGCACCAGGGGGATCGAAAAACTGTTTTTT.

V is TRBV5-1 and J is TRBJ1-1; D is ambiguous. Germline V CDR1 and CDR2: SGHRS, YFSETQ. Trimming cost V 3 bases and J 4 bases, with 16 bases left between them. The CDR3 extends over 15 amino acids. CDR3 sequence reads: CASSSTPTLGTEAFF. In DNA, the CDR3 is TGCGCCAGCAGCTCCACCCCGACACTGGGCACTGAAGCTTTCTTT.

This clone was seen a handful of times. Other DNA sequences of this sample code for an identical CDR3. The chain recombines TRBV5-1 with TRBJ2-3; TRBD1 aligns across 8 bases. The junction had 8 bases not matched to a gene; V was cut back by 4 bases and J by 4 bases. The CDR3 totals 15 residues. Germline values: CDR1 SGHRS, CDR2 YFSETQ. The CDR3 region is CASSPGTGGADTQYF. The CDR3 nucleotides read TGCGCCAGCAGCCCCGGGACAGGAGGCGCAGATACGCAGTATTTT.

The rearrangement joins TRBV27 to TRBJ1-2; D not resolved. The V end was cut by 0 bases, the J end by 1 base, with 6 bases between. The CDR3 spans 14 residues. CDR1 is MNHEY and CDR2 is SMNVEV in the germline V gene (reference sequence). This chain's CDR3 is CASSLSRHNYGYTF. The CDR3 DNA sequence: TGTGCCAGCAGTTTATCTCGGCATAACTATGGCTACACCTTC.

In its sample, this clone was seen a few times. V usage is TRBV11-2 and J usage is TRBJ2-7; D not resolved. Germline CDR1 is SGHAT and CDR2 is FQNNGV. Trimming pared 3 bases from V and 7 bases from J, leaving 10 bases between. The CDR3 spans 12 residues. CDR3 residues: CASSFWEGEQYF. The CDR3 bases are TGTGCCAGCAGCTTCTGGGAAGGGGAGCAGTACTTC.

The rearrangement uses TRBV7-6 and TRBJ2-5; 9 nucleotides line up with TRBD1. The J call may be incorrect, as the DNA end agrees better with TRBJ2-7. Germline CDR1 reads SGHVS; CDR2 reads FNYEAQ. CDR3 size: 16 residues. The CDR3 DNA follows: TGTGCCAGCAGCTTAGGGGCGGGACAGGGCAATAACGAGCAGTACTTC. Encoded protein: CASSLGAGQGNNEQYF.

This clone was detected a few times. V usage is TRBV19 and J usage is TRBJ1-5; TRBD1 matches 8 bases. J lost 7 bases, V lost 4 bases, and 9 bases had no gene match. Per germline, CDR1 LNHDA and CDR2 SQIVND (reference sequence). The CDR3 is 15 residues long. CDR3 DNA sequence: TGTGCCAGTAGTAAGGACAGGGTGCCAGTGCAGCCCCAGCATTTT. Protein product: CASSKDRVPVQPQHF. The full variable domain, with the rest looked up from reference TRBV19 and TRBJ1-5, is DGGITQSPKYLFRKEGQNVTLSCEQNLNHDAMYWYRQDPGQGLRLIYYSQIVNDFQKGDIAEGYSVSREKKESFPLTVTSAQKNPTAFYLCASSKDRVPVQPQHFGDGTRLSIL.

The rearrangement links TRBV7-6 to TRBJ2-1; D is unresolved. V was trimmed by 1 base and J by 0 bases, leaving 7 bases between them. The CDR3 extends over 15 amino acids. Per the germline V gene, CDR1 is SGHVS and CDR2 is FNYEAQ. The DNA for the CDR3 is TGTGCCAGCAGCTTAGAAGTGTACTCCTACAATGAGCAGTTCTTC. Amino acids: CASSLEVYSYNEQFF.

V and J are TRBV19 and TRBJ1-4, with D possibly being TRBD1 (6 bases). V shed 9 bases and J shed 3 bases, with 17 bases lying between them. In germline, CDR1 is LNHDA, CDR2 SQIVND (reference sequence). The CDR3 length is 15 residues. CDR3 bases: TGTGCCAGCCGAATCACAGGGCCCCCTAATGAAAAACTGTTTTTT. It yields the protein CASRITGPPNEKLFF.

This clone is a singleton in its sample. The chain uses TRBV28 and TRBJ2-3, with TRBD1 matching 7 bases. This CDR3 has 17 amino acids. The ends lost 3 bases at V and 2 bases at J; junction bases unmatched: 11. CDR1 MDHEN and CDR2 SYDVKM come from the germline V gene. Written as DNA, the CDR3 is TGTGCCAGCAGTTTTCACCTCCGGGACAGCTACACAGATACGCAGTATTTT. Its translation: CASSFHLRDSYTDTQYF.